Included here is one T cell receptor beta chain sequence, with context. Its antigen is not known. This CDR3 is 13 amino acids long. CDR1 is SGHRS and CDR2 is YFSETQ in the germline V gene. V gave up 0 bases and J gave up 7 bases, with 10 bases separating them. The repertoire was sequenced with immunoSEQ multiplex PCR; TCRdb's copy has only in-frame clones and lacks some. This table holds hundreds of thousands of clones, 72% found once. The data were obtained in a study of shared clonotypes between healthy human individuals. Points from the study as a whole: The diversity represented, both genetic and in exposure history, was limited by few donors.

V usage is TRBV5-1 and J usage is TRBJ1-2; D is uncertain. This TCR was sampled from a woman between 25 and 40 years old in good health. Sequencing was done on a sample of memory CD4+ T cells sorted from blood. The subset is: CD45RA-negative fraction. The CDR3 region is CASSLASQVGYTF. The CDR3 nucleotides read TGCGCCAGCAGCTTGGCCTCCCAGGTTGGCTACACCTTC. Based on the CDR3 plus reference TRBV5-1 and TRBJ1-2, the full variable domain is KAGVTQTPRYLIKTRGQQVTLSCSPISGHRSVSWYQQTPGQGLQFLFEYFSETQRNKGNFPGRFSGRQFSNSRSEMNVSTLELGDSALYLCASSLASQVGYTFGSGTRLTVV.